A selection of T cell receptor beta chains follows, all from one sample in a study of cytotoxic CD8 clonotypes in ibrutinib-treated CLL. Assay used: immunoSEQ multiplex PCR; TCRdb lists only in-frame clones, some missing. Found here are about 200,000 clones, about 72% of them singletons; the top ten hold roughly 13%. The sequenced sample was PBMCs, obtained after 24 months of ibrutinib treatment. The source of these receptors is a human donor with chronic lymphocytic leukemia. CDR3s include the opening cysteine and the closing phenylalanine or tryptophan. The D gene is left open where the match is weak. A clone size is listed for some rows: how often the clone was seen (once, few, many), or a class if it is expanded.

v_call	clone_size	j_call	d_call	cdr3_aa	cdr3_nt
TRBV21-1	.	TRBJ2-7	.	CASPNRSYEQYF	TGTGCCAGCCCAAATCGCTCCTACGAGCAGTACTTC
TRBV5-1	.	TRBJ2-1	.	CASSSLGGDMAEQFF	TGCGCCAGCAGCTCGCTGGGGGGAGACATGGCGGAGCAGTTCTTC
TRBV29-1	once	TRBJ2-1	TRBD1	CSVEDQGQGEQFF	TGCAGCGTTGAAGATCAGGGACAGGGTGAGCAGTTCTTC
TRBV11-2	.	TRBJ2-3	TRBD1	CASSSTGGWHADTQYF	TGTGCCAGCAGCTCCACAGGGGGTTGGCACGCAGATACGCAGTATTTT
TRBV29-1	.	TRBJ2-3	TRBD2	CSVDAGEGTDTQYF	TGCAGCGTTGACGCGGGGGAGGGCACAGATACGCAGTATTTT
TRBV27	.	TRBJ2-2	TRBD2	CASSFGGREIGELFF	TGTGCCAGCAGTTTTGGCGGGAGGGAAATCGGGGAGCTGTTTTTT
TRBV10-3	.	TRBJ2-7	.	CAIRDLYEQYF	TGTGCCATCAGGGACCTATACGAGCAGTACTTC
TRBV29-1	.	TRBJ2-2	TRBD1	CSISRTGKGTGELFF	TGCAGCATATCTCGGACAGGGAAGGGAACCGGGGAGCTGTTTTTT
TRBV19	.	TRBJ2-2	TRBD2	CASSIFGRDFTGELFF	TGTGCCAGTAGTATTTTCGGGAGGGATTTCACCGGGGAGCTGTTTTTT
TRBV5-1	.	TRBJ2-7	TRBD2	CASSLSGAPGGSEQYF	TGCGCCAGCAGCTTGAGCGGGGCCCCCGGGGGTTCCGAGCAGTACTTC
TRBV10-3	few	TRBJ1-2	.	CAISKQGNYGYTF	TGTGCCATCAGCAAACAGGGTAACTATGGCTACACCTTC
TRBV7-2	once	TRBJ2-5	TRBD2	CASSSGTSGQPRVQETQYF	TGTGCCAGCAGCTCCGGGACTAGCGGGCAACCCCGCGTCCAAGAGACCCAGTACTTC
TRBV4-2	.	TRBJ2-7	TRBD2	CASSQDLMTSGSPVYEQYF	TGTGCCAGCAGCCAAGATCTGATGACTAGCGGGAGCCCGGTCTACGAGCAGTACTTC
TRBV9	.	TRBJ2-2	.	CASSVGVRTGELFF	TGTGCCAGCAGCGTCGGGGTCCGGACCGGGGAGCTGTTTTTT
TRBV6-6	few	TRBJ2-7	TRBD2	CASSYVRGRNHEQYF	TGTGCCAGCAGTTACGTTCGCGGGAGGAACCACGAGCAGTACTTC
TRBV28	once	TRBJ1-6	TRBD1	CASSEGTGASPLHF	TGTGCCAGCAGCGAGGGGACAGGGGCCTCACCCCTCCACTTT
TRBV7-8	.	TRBJ1-4	.	CASSLVRRATNEKLFF	TGTGCCAGCAGCTTAGTCCGAAGGGCAACTAATGAAAAACTGTTTTTT
TRBV27	.	TRBJ2-2	TRBD2	CASSLSAGGPTGELFF	TGTGCCAGCAGTTTAAGTGCGGGAGGGCCCACCGGGGAGCTGTTTTTT
TRBV18	.	TRBJ1-1	TRBD1	CASSPGQGRLNTEAFF	TGTGCCAGCTCACCTGGACAGGGCAGGCTGAACACTGAAGCTTTCTTT
TRBV6-5	once	TRBJ2-7	.	CASSLSGGLYYEQYF	TGTGCCAGCAGTTTATCCGGGGGACTCTACTACGAGCAGTACTTC
TRBV4-1	.	TRBJ1-4	.	CASSRETGRNEKLFF	TGCGCCAGCAGCCGAGAGACAGGAAGAAATGAAAAACTGTTTTTT
TRBV5-4	.	TRBJ2-1	.	CASSGGIAATYNEQFF	TGTGCCAGCAGCGGGGGGATAGCGGCAACCTACAATGAGCAGTTCTTC
TRBV9	.	TRBJ1-5	.	CASSASMRGTQHF	TGTGCCAGCAGCGCGTCGATGAGGGGGACGCAGCATTTT
TRBV9	.	TRBJ2-3	.	CASSVDPVGSIDTQYF	TGTGCCAGCAGCGTAGATCCGGTGGGATCGATAGATACGCAGTATTTT
TRBV15	.	TRBJ2-5	.	CATSRVGVGWTQYF	TGTGCCACCAGCAGAGTGGGGGTGGGTTGGACCCAGTACTTC
TRBV4-3	.	TRBJ2-6	.	CASSQGSLSVYGANVLTF	TGCGCCAGCAGCCAAGGCTCATTGAGTGTGTATGGGGCCAACGTCCTGACTTTC
TRBV2	.	TRBJ1-4	TRBD1	CASSEGGTGGEKLFF	TGTGCCAGCAGTGAAGGTGGGACAGGGGGAGAAAAACTGTTTTTT
TRBV4-1	.	TRBJ2-1	TRBD2	CASSIAGVSPSSNEQFF	TGCGCCAGCAGCATAGCGGGAGTATCCCCTTCCTCCAATGAGCAGTTCTTC
TRBV2	.	TRBJ2-7	.	CASMGGGISGSYEQYF	TGTGCCAGCATGGGTGGGGGGATTAGCGGCTCCTACGAGCAGTACTTC
TRBV5-6	once	TRBJ2-7	TRBD1	CASSRPRGQGSYEQYF	TGTGCCAGCAGTCGACCTAGAGGACAGGGATCCTACGAGCAGTACTTC
TRBV30	.	TRBJ2-2	.	CAWSFSTTGELFF	TGTGCCTGGAGTTTCAGCACCACCGGGGAGCTGTTTTTT
TRBV2	few	TRBJ1-1	.	CASSYEQGIITEAFF	TGTGCCAGCAGTTACGAACAGGGAATCATTACTGAAGCTTTCTTT
TRBV7-2	.	TRBJ1-3	.	CASSLVFGVGNTIYF	TGTGCCAGCAGCTTAGTTTTCGGGGTCGGAAACACCATATATTTT
TRBV14	.	TRBJ2-1	.	CASSPRGELAYNEQFF	TGTGCCAGCAGCCCGAGGGGGGAGCTAGCCTACAATGAGCAGTTCTTC
TRBV7-8	.	TRBJ2-2	.	CASSLITGAGGTGELFF	TGTGCCAGCAGCCTAATAACAGGGGCGGGAGGAACCGGGGAGCTGTTTTTT
TRBV15	few	TRBJ1-2	.	CATSRGVGSYGYTF	TGTGCCACCAGCAGAGGTGTGGGGAGCTATGGCTACACCTTC
TRBV7-2	.	TRBJ2-1	TRBD2	CASSPRTSGSYEQFF	TGTGCCAGCAGCCCGAGGACTAGCGGGAGCTATGAGCAGTTCTTC
TRBV18	once	TRBJ2-1	.	CASSYLAGSYNEQFF	TGTGCCAGCTCATACCTGGCGGGATCTTACAATGAGCAGTTCTTC
TRBV11-2	.	TRBJ2-7	TRBD2	CASSPISGRTYEQYF	TGTGCCAGCAGCCCGATTAGCGGGAGAACGTACGAGCAGTACTTC
TRBV4-2	.	TRBJ2-5	TRBD1	CASSPTPGQGQETQYF	TGTGCCAGCAGCCCAACCCCGGGACAGGGGCAAGAGACCCAGTACTTC
TRBV11-2	.	TRBJ2-2	.	CASSVRGLTGELFF	TGTGCCAGCAGCGTCCGGGGTTTAACCGGGGAGCTGTTTTTT
TRBV9	.	TRBJ2-5	TRBD1	CASSIRTGPRETQYF	TGTGCCAGCAGCATCCGGACAGGGCCAAGAGAGACCCAGTACTTC
TRBV19	.	TRBJ2-2	TRBD2	CASSILTSGRTGELFF	TGTGCCAGTAGTATTTTGACTAGCGGGAGAACCGGGGAGCTGTTTTTT